One sample yielded the 23 T cell receptor beta chains listed below, sequenced in a study of graft-versus-host responses after intestinal transplantation. These receptors lack a known antigen. Sequencing used immunoSEQ multiplex PCR; TCRdb keeps in-frame clones, though not all of them. The data contain about 130,000 clones, 85% to 95% of them singletons. This specimen consisted of unstimulated CD4+ T cells sorted from spleen or lymph node cells, obtained before intestinal transplant. The receptors derive from a human donor who received an intestinal transplant.

The chain employs TRBV9 and TRBJ1-1; TRBD1 agrees at 7 bases. The CDR3 is made up of 17 amino acids. Trimming at V came to 0 bases and at J to 0 bases, leaving 8 bases not matched to a gene. CDR1 is SGDLS, CDR2 YYNGEE, per germline. The CDR3: CASSVDPPGGVNTEAFF. In nucleotides, the CDR3 is TGTGCCAGCAGCGTAGATCCGCCAGGGGGTGTGAACACTGAAGCTTTCTTT.

The chain is built from TRBV6-1 and TRBJ2-7; D not certain. V was shortened by 5 bases and J by 7 bases, with 18 bases between the two germline ends. The V gene's germline CDR1 is MNHNS and CDR2 SASEGT. The CDR3 sequence is 14 residues long. The CDR3 region is CASSSSLVPREQYF. The CDR3 bases are TGTGCCAGCAGTTCCTCCCTGGTCCCTCGGGAGCAGTACTTC.

This chain's CDR3 is CASSWGLAGHQETQYF. CDR3 DNA sequence: TGTGCCAGCAGCTGGGGACTAGCGGGGCATCAGGAGACCCAGTACTTC. The J gene is TRBJ2-5, the V gene TRBV7-2; TRBD2 agrees at 13 bases. From germline, CDR1 is SGHTA and CDR2 FQGNSA. V lost 4 bases, J lost 5 bases, and 7 bases stayed unmatched. This CDR3 has 16 residues.

V gene TRBV5-6 combines with J gene TRBJ2-6; D possibly corresponds to TRBD1 (6 bases). V lost 0 bases and J lost 2, with 9 bases in between. Germline CDR1 and CDR2: SGHDT and YYEEEE. CDR3 length: 16 residues. The CDR3 sequence: CASSLGRGAGANVLTF. CDR3 bases: TGTGCCAGCAGCTTGGGCAGGGGAGCTGGGGCCAACGTCCTGACTTTC.

The rearrangement uses TRBV19 and TRBJ1-5, with a weak D call TRBD1 (5 bases). V lost 3 bases, J lost 7 bases, and 13 bases lay in between. The germline gives CDR1 LNHDA, CDR2 SQIVND (reference sequence). This CDR3 comprises 14 residues. CDR3 sequence (DNA): TGTGCCAGTAGTATTGAGTTTTGGGGCCAGCCCCAGCATTTT. Translated: CASSIEFWGQPQHF.

This clone was observed a handful of times. The genes are TRBV19 and TRBJ2-7; 15 bases are a match to TRBD2. Germline assignment: CDR1 LNHDA and CDR2 SQIVND (reference sequence). The CDR3 sequence is 15 residues long. The V segment lost 4 bases and the J segment 7 bases; nucleotides outside the gene matches: 5. CDR3 amino acids: CASSTGLAGGQEQYF. CDR3 sequence (DNA): TGTGCCAGTAGTACGGGACTAGCGGGAGGCCAGGAGCAGTACTTC.

The chain links TRBV5-1 to TRBJ2-2, with 15 positions matching TRBD2. Germline V gene data show CDR1 as SGHRS and CDR2 as YFSETQ. CDR3 length: 17 amino acids. V lost 4 bases to trimming and J lost 5 bases; unmatched junction nucleotides: 6. The chain's CDR3 is CASSGLAGGRGTGELFF. The CDR3 coding sequence is TGCGCCAGCAGCGGACTAGCGGGAGGGCGGGGGACCGGGGAGCTGTTTTTT.

This chain uses TRBV5-6 with TRBJ1-2; 9 bases agree with TRBD1. Trimming removed 3 bases from V and 5 bases from J; junction bases left unmatched: 2. Germline loops: CDR1 SGHDT, CDR2 YYEEEE. The CDR3 contains 13 residues. CDR3 loop: CASSSGQGYGYTF. The CDR3 DNA is TGTGCCAGCAGCTCTGGACAGGGGTATGGCTACACCTTC.

The genes are TRBV18 and TRBJ2-2, with D possibly being TRBD1 or TRBD2 (5 bases each). Germline CDR1 KGHSH, CDR2 LQKENI. There are 13 residues in the CDR3. Trimming left V 3 bases short and J 6 bases short, with 8 bases between. DNA for the CDR3: TGTGCCAGCTCACCGAGGGGAGCCGGGGAGCTGTTTTTT. It yields the protein CASSPRGAGELFF.

This sequence joins TRBV5-1 and TRBJ1-2; D gene uncertain. Germline V gene data show CDR1 as SGHRS and CDR2 as YFSETQ. CDR3 length: 13 amino acids. Trimming shortened V by 0 bases and J by 6 bases, and 9 bases separated the two germline ends. Here the CDR3 reads CASSLVSVDGYTF. DNA for the CDR3: TGCGCCAGCAGCTTGGTGTCTGTAGATGGCTACACCTTC.

DNA for the CDR3: TGTGCCAGCAGTTACTCGAATGTGTTGGTCCCCTACGAGCAGTACTTC. Protein: CASSYSNVLVPYEQYF. V and J are TRBV6-5 and TRBJ2-7; no firm D call. The CDR3 is 16 amino acids. The germline V and J ends were trimmed by 0 bases and 2 bases, with 14 bases remaining between them. The germline V gene has CDR1 MNHEY and CDR2 SVGAGI.

CDR3 sequence: CAWRGDSYGYTF. The CDR3 DNA is TGTGCCTGGAGGGGTGACAGCTATGGCTACACCTTC. The chain uses TRBV30 and TRBJ1-2; maybe TRBD1 (5 bases). Germline loops: CDR1 GTSNPN, CDR2 SVGIG (reference sequence). The V and J ends lost 3 bases and 4 bases respectively, with 9 bases between them. This CDR3 is 12 amino acids long.

The CDR3 sequence: CASSLAGGGTGELFF. For the CDR3, the DNA is TGCGCCAGCAGTCTAGCGGGAGGCGGGACCGGGGAGCTGTTTTTT. The genes are TRBV10-2 and TRBJ2-2; 11 bases match TRBD2. There are 15 residues in the CDR3. V shed 5 bases and J 5 bases; nucleotides not matched to a gene: 4. The germline V gene encodes CDR1 WSHSY and CDR2 SAAADI.

The chain combines TRBV7-2 with TRBJ2-7, with D possibly TRBD2 on 5 matching bases. This CDR3 contains 13 residues. The ends were cut back, 6 bases at V and 2 bases at J, with 11 bases in the middle. The germline V gene encodes CDR1 SGHTA and CDR2 FQGNSA. This chain's CDR3 is CASSYRETYEQYF. The CDR3 DNA follows: TGTGCCAGCAGTTACCGGGAAACCTACGAGCAGTACTTC.

The CDR3 nucleotides read TGTGCCAGCAGCTTGACACCTGGGGCTGAAGCTTTCTTT. Translated, it gives CASSLTPGAEAFF. This chain links TRBV7-3 with TRBJ1-1; D gene ambiguous. CDR1 and CDR2 (germline): SGHTA, FQGTGA. The length of the CDR3 is 13 residues. The V end lost 3 bases, the J end lost 6 bases, and 11 bases lay between the germline ends. Looking up the rest from reference TRBV7-3 and TRBJ1-1 gives the full variable domain: GAGVSQTPSNKVTEKGKYVELRCDPISGHTALYWYRQSLGQGPEFLIYFQGTGAADDSGLPNDRFFAVRPEGSVSTLKIQRTERGDSAVYLCASSLTPGAEAFFGQGTRLTVV.

The rearrangement links TRBV6-1 to TRBJ2-5; D not resolved. The CDR3 spans 18 residues. Germline CDR1 MNHNS, CDR2 SASEGT. Trimming took 6 bases from V and 0 from J, leaving 23 bases between them. CDR3 coding DNA: TGTGCCAGCAGCGAACAAGGTACGACCTATGCGTACCAAGAGACCCAGTACTTC. Residues: CASSEQGTTYAYQETQYF.

The CDR3 loop reads CASSGASGRAFEQFF. Here the CDR3 DNA reads TGTGCCAGTAGTGGGGCTAGCGGGAGGGCGTTTGAGCAGTTCTTC. The J gene is TRBJ2-1, the V gene TRBV19; TRBD2 aligns across 12 bases. The CDR3 has 15 residues. Germline CDR1 is LNHDA and CDR2 is SQIVND (reference sequence). The V and J ends lost 5 bases and 9 bases, in that order; junction bases with no gene match: 8. Looking up the rest from reference TRBV19 and TRBJ2-1 gives the full variable domain: DGGITQSPKYLFRKEGQNVTLSCEQNLNHDAMYWYRQDPGQGLRLIYYSQIVNDFQKGDIAEGYSVSREKKESFPLTVTSAQKNPTAFYLCASSGASGRAFEQFFGPGTRLTVL.

V gene TRBV5-4 combines with J gene TRBJ2-3, with TRBD1 as a possible D gene (5 bases). Per the germline V gene, CDR1 is SGHNT and CDR2 is YYREEE (reference sequence). The V end lost 0 bases, the J end lost 4 bases, and 6 bases lay between the germline ends. The CDR3 length is 13 residues. The CDR3 DNA sequence: TGTGCCAGCAGCTTGGGGGGCGCAGATACGCAGTATTTT. It is translated as CASSLGGADTQYF.

This clone was observed a single time. The chain combines TRBV6-6 with TRBJ1-1; unclear D gene. Trimming pared 2 bases from V and 1 base from J, leaving 8 bases between. The CDR3 runs to 14 residues. Germline V gene data show CDR1 as MNHNY and CDR2 as SVGAGI (reference sequence). In DNA, the CDR3 is TGTGCCAGCAGTTACGCCCTGCGGAACACTGAAGCTTTCTTT. This encodes CASSYALRNTEAFF.

The table lists this clone with a few counts. The rearrangement uses TRBV19 and TRBJ2-1; D may be TRBD1 (6 bases). From germline, CDR1 is LNHDA and CDR2 SQIVND (reference sequence). Trimming stripped 5 bases from V and 0 bases from J, with 11 bases between. This CDR3 region has 15 residues. CDR3 loop: CASSQTGSSYNEQFF. CDR3 DNA sequence: TGTGCCAGTAGTCAAACAGGGAGCTCCTACAATGAGCAGTTCTTC.

This clone was seen only a few times. One end of the junction does not line up with germline, which may come from a read error. In DNA form, the CDR3 reads TGTGCTAGCAGCTTAGCGTCCGGGGCGGGAGAGACCCAGTACTTC. It specifies CASSLASGAGETQYF. The genes are TRBV7-7 and TRBJ2-5; either TRBD1 or TRBD2 may fit D (5 bases each). Germline V gene lookup returns CDR1 SSHAT and CDR2 FNYEAQ (reference sequence). This CDR3 contains 15 residues.

CDR3 sequence (DNA): TGTGCCAGCAGGTCAGGACTAGCGGGAGGAGGAAACATTCAGTACTTC. Its translation is CASRSGLAGGGNIQYF. The J gene is TRBJ2-4, the V gene TRBV28; 14 nucleotides align to TRBD2. Per the germline V gene, CDR1 is MDHEN and CDR2 is SYDVKM. V lost 6 bases, J lost 6 bases, and 7 bases stayed unmatched. The CDR3 extends over 16 amino acids.

This chain uses TRBV10-3 with TRBJ2-5; D tentatively fits TRBD1 or TRBD2 (5 bases each). The J call is uncertain, as TRBJ2-7 better fits the DNA end. In germline, CDR1 is ENHRY, CDR2 SYGVKD. The CDR3 consists of 12 residues. The CDR3 is CATGTVDYEQYF. The CDR3 DNA reads TGTGCCACGGGGACGGTCGATTACGAGCAGTACTTC.